This entry features one T cell receptor (beta chain) sequence. Only in-frame clones appear in the TCRdb table, and some are missing; sequencing was by immunoSEQ multiplex PCR. The data show 700,000 or so clones, 70% to 90% seen once. This record belongs to a study of shared T cell receptors in the human thymus. The same sample was also studied in work on human thymus T cells.

This sequence originates from a girl less than two years old with a congenital heart defect. The sample comprised thymocytes.

The DNA of the CDR3 is TGTGCCAGCACCACCGTCAGTCTCAGCTCCTACGAGCAGTACTTC. Protein: CASTTVSLSSYEQYF. The chain uses TRBV7-2 and TRBJ2-7; D uncertain. The CDR3 length is 15 residues. V was cut by 7 bases and J by 0 bases, with 16 bases left in between. Germline V CDR1 and CDR2: SGHTA, FQGNSA.